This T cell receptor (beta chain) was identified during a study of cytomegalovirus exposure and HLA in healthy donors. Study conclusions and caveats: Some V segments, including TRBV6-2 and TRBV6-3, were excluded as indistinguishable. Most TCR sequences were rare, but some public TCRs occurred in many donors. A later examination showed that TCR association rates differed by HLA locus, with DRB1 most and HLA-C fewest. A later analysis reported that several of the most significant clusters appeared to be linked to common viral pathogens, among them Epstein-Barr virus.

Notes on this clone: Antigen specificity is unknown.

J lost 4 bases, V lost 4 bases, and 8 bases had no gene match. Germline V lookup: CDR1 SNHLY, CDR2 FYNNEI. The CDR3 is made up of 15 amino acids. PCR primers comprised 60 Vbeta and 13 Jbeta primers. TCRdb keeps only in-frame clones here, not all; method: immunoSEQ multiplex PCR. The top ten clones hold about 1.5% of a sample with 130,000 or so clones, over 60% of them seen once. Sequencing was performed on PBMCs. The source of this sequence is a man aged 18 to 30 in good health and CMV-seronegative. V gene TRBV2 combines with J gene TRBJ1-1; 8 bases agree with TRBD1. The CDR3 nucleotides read TGTGCCAGCAGTGTCATAGGACAGGGAACCACTGAAGCTTTCTTT. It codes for CASSVIGQGTTEAFF.